A selection of T cell receptor beta chains follows, all from one sample in a study of T cells in Graves' hyperthyroidism and ophthalmopathy. TCRdb ran MiXCR on the multiplex PCR reads and lists one entry per CDR3 protein. The sample holds some 300,000 distinct CDR3 sequences, about 15% seen once. Material: blood. The receptors were sampled from a man aged 30 to 45 with Graves' hyperthyroidism. Each CDR3 is given with its conserved first and last residue. A row's size may be missing; if present it is once, few, many or a size class.

- | TRBJ1-5 | 13 | TRBV20-1 | CSAKGTLNQPQHF
many | TRBJ1-2 | 16 | TRBV6-1 | CASSEVGQGLRYGYTF
many | TRBJ2-2 | 15 | TRBV12-5 | CASGFTDLDRGELFF
- | TRBJ2-1 | 16 | TRBV5-5 | CASSLLATGNYNEQFF
many | TRBJ2-1 | 15 | TRBV6-1 | CASGVPGLAGNEQFF
few | TRBJ2-2 | 17 | TRBV4-1 | CASSQPLAGGRTGELFF
- | TRBJ2-3 | 15 | TRBV7-3 | CATPYGLGRTDTQYF
few | TRBJ2-7 | 15 | TRBV7-8 | CASSLKAGSAYEQYF
many | TRBJ2-1 | 15 | TRBV7-9 | CASSLARFGYNEQFF
few | TRBJ2-7 | 13 | TRBV5-1 | CASKGLAGYEQYF
many | TRBJ1-1 | 18 | TRBV28 | CASSPRLERGFENTEAFF
many | TRBJ1-2 | 13 | TRBV28 | CASSSQGRGGYTF
many | TRBJ1-5 | 13 | TRBV18 | CASSPQNNQPQHF
many | TRBJ1-1 | 13 | TRBV6-5 | CASSYSMSPEAFF
- | TRBJ1-2 | 17 | TRBV6-5 | CASSYAAGRLRGYGYTF
- | TRBJ2-3 | 15 | TRBV28 | CASSLFSTSTDTQYF
few | TRBJ1-2 | 16 | TRBV6-5 | CASSYAIGTGVGGYTF
many | TRBJ2-1 | 16 | TRBV7-2 | CASSLRAGLSYNEQFF
many | TRBJ2-1 | 15 | TRBV20-1 | CSASSYFSRLNEQFF
few | TRBJ2-7 | 16 | TRBV19 | CAGSRGAGRYSYEQYF
- | TRBJ2-1 | 14 | TRBV12-3/TRBV12-4 | CASRIAGGGNEQFF
few | TRBJ1-2 | 12 | TRBV10-3 | CAISRTGYGYTF
many | TRBJ2-7 | 15 | TRBV7-2 | CASSLASQGLSEQYF
- | TRBJ2-5 | 14 | TRBV30 | CAWSAGIGRGGEYF
- | TRBJ2-2 | 15 | TRBV12-3/TRBV12-4 | CASSFSGRAPGELFF
many | TRBJ2-7 | 14 | TRBV11-2 | CASSLGHGAYEQYF
- | TRBJ2-6 | 12 | TRBV27 | CASRTELGVLTF
few | TRBJ2-1 | 15 | TRBV5-1 | CASSEGLSSYNEQFF
few | TRBJ2-1 | 15 | TRBV2 | CASSGGRDPLDEQFF
- | TRBJ1-5 | 14 | TRBV6-1 | CASSSGQTHQPQHF
- | TRBJ2-7 | 13 | TRBV29-1 | CSVVLPRAYEQYF
many | TRBJ2-7 | 15 | TRBV7-2 | CASSFYTDGSYEQYF
many | TRBJ2-5 | 15 | TRBV10-3 | CAISEPDSLQETQYF
few | TRBJ1-4 | 15 | TRBV12-3/TRBV12-4 | CASSQNRGGGEKLFF
few | TRBJ2-5 | 11 | TRBV20-1 | CSAVPRDPQYF
- | TRBJ2-1 | 14 | TRBV11-3 | CASSGRTSGRGLFF
many | TRBJ2-1 | 13 | TRBV3-1 | CASSQDVHNEQFF
many | TRBJ2-5 | 10 | TRBV2 | CATGGETQYF
many | TRBJ2-1 | 14 | TRBV11-2 | CASRTSGANNEQFF
many | TRBJ2-1 | 13 | TRBV12-3/TRBV12-4 | CASSLGQDNEQFF
- | TRBJ2-1 | 15 | TRBV4-2 | CASSPGLAGEYEQFF
- | TRBJ1-5 | 13 | TRBV9 | CASSVAGGQPQHF
few | TRBJ1-5 | 12 | TRBV29-1 | CSVGYRDQPQHF